These 21 T cell receptor beta chains were all obtained from the same sample, sequenced in a study of T-cell memory formation after mild COVID-19. In TCRdb, the 5' RACE reads were re-called with MiXCR into one record per CDR3 protein. Of 280,000 or so distinct CDR3 sequences detected, approximately 18% appear once; the ten largest clones hold under 25%. The sample consisted of PBMCs or a T cell subset sorted from them (not recorded which). Every receptor here comes from a man aged 18 to 29 who had mild COVID-19 (a few samples of this study predate the infection). Cell type and time point are not known.

The sample holds a few counts of this clonotype. J is TRBJ2-7 and V is TRBV3-1; D assignment may be TRBD1 or TRBD2 (5 bases each). Germline CDR1 reads LGHDT; CDR2 reads YNNKEL (reference sequence). V lost 1 base to trimming and J lost 2 bases, with 15 bases between them. The length of the CDR3 is 16 residues. This CDR3 is CASSQGVGTGPYEQYF. For the CDR3, the DNA is TGTGCCAGCAGCCAAGGTGTCGGGACCGGTCCCTACGAGCAGTACTTC.

This clonotype appeared many times. The V call is TRBV7-2, the J call TRBJ2-2; TRBD1 matches at 8 bases. The CDR3 loop spans 15 amino acids. The V and J ends lost 5 bases and 4 bases, in that order; junction bases with no gene match: 6. Germline V gives CDR1 SGHTA, CDR2 FQGNSA. The CDR3 nucleotides read TGTGCCAGCAGCCAGACAGGGGCGGGCACCGGGGAGCTGTTTTTT. Translation: CASSQTGAGTGELFF.

J is TRBJ1-1 and V is TRBV7-3, with a tentative D call TRBD1 (6 bases). V gave up 0 bases and J gave up 1 base, with 15 bases separating them. There are 17 residues in the CDR3. CDR1 and CDR2 from the germline V gene are SGHTA and FQGTGA. CDR3 nucleotide sequence: TGTGCCAGCAGCTTAACTCCATACCGGACAGCGAACACTGAAGCTTTCTTT. Protein product: CASSLTPYRTANTEAFF.

The chain combines TRBV30 with TRBJ2-4; 8 bases are a match to TRBD1. V shed 2 bases and J 3 bases; nucleotides not matched to a gene: 3. This CDR3 has 14 residues. Germline-derived CDR1 and CDR2 are GTSNPN and SVGIG (reference sequence). The chain's CDR3 is CAWSLTGGKNIQYF. The CDR3 DNA sequence: TGTGCCTGGAGTCTTACAGGGGGCAAAAACATTCAGTACTTC.

This clonotype was seen only a few times. The CDR3 sequence: CSARSGGATDTQYF. The CDR3 DNA follows: TGCAGTGCTCGTAGCGGGGGGGCCACAGATACGCAGTATTTT. This chain links TRBV20-1 with TRBJ2-3; 11 nucleotides agree with TRBD2. With 5 bases clipped from V and 2 bases from J, the junction kept 3 bases outside the gene matches. The CDR3 has 14 residues. Per the germline V gene, CDR1 is DFQATT and CDR2 is SNEGSKA (reference sequence).

This chain uses TRBV28 with TRBJ2-7; 8 bases are shared with TRBD1. CDR3 length: 13 residues. V shed 3 bases and J 5 bases; nucleotides not matched to a gene: 3. The germline CDR1 and CDR2 sequences are MDHEN and SYDVKM. The CDR3 nucleotides are TGTGCCAGCAGTTTTGACAGGGGCCACGAGCAGTACGTC. Amino acids: CASSFDRGHEQYV.

V gene TRBV5-1 combines with J gene TRBJ2-1, with 7 bases fitting TRBD1. Per the germline V gene, CDR1 is SGHRS and CDR2 is YFSETQ. Trimming cost V 4 bases and J 4 bases; bases outside gene matches: 17. CDR3 length equals 18 residues. CDR3 coding DNA: TGCGCCAGCAGCCCGCCGGTTCATGACAGGGTTTCGTACAATGAGCAGTTCTTC. Translating gives CASSPPVHDRVSYNEQFF.

In its sample, this clonotype was seen a few times. CDR3 amino acids: CASSRQGSYQPQHF. CDR3 nucleotides: TGTGCCAGCAGCAGACAGGGGAGTTATCAGCCCCAGCATTTT. This sequence joins TRBV28 and TRBJ1-5; TRBD1 aligns across 8 bases. CDR1 is MDHEN and CDR2 is SYDVKM in the germline V gene. J lost 5 bases, V lost 6 bases, and 6 bases had no gene match. This CDR3 region has 14 residues.

This clonotype was seen ten or more times. The rearrangement uses TRBV10-3 and TRBJ2-7; maybe TRBD2 (6 bases). The V and J ends lost 3 bases and 2 bases respectively, with 14 bases between them. This CDR3 has 15 amino acids. Germline V CDR1 and CDR2: ENHRY, SYGVKD. CDR3 loop: CAISEGGAGTYEQYV. The CDR3 region has the DNA TGTGCCATCAGTGAAGGCGGGGCAGGGACCTACGAGCAGTACGTC.

This chain links TRBV20-1 with TRBJ2-5; 8 nucleotides align to TRBD1. The germline gives CDR1 DFQATT, CDR2 SNEGSKA (reference sequence). Trimming removed 6 bases from V and 1 base from J; junction bases left unmatched: 7. The CDR3 has 14 amino acids. This chain's CDR3 is CSAPGTGSQETQYF. As DNA, the CDR3 is TGCAGTGCGCCCGGGACAGGCTCCCAAGAGACCCAGTACTTC.

This clonotype turned up a few times. This rearrangement joins TRBV18 to TRBJ1-2; 7 bases line up with TRBD1. This CDR3 spans 13 amino acids. V lost 8 bases, J lost 6 bases, and 9 bases stayed unmatched. Per germline, CDR1 KGHSH and CDR2 LQKENI. This CDR3 reads CASAKTGTDGYTF. CDR3 nucleotide sequence: TGTGCCAGCGCAAAGACCGGGACAGATGGCTACACCTTC.

This clonotype was recorded a few times. This chain links TRBV4-1 with TRBJ2-3; D tentatively reads TRBD1 or TRBD2 (7 bases each). Between the trimmed V and J ends, which lost 3 bases and 4 bases, there was a span of 17 bases. Germline V gene data show CDR1 as MGHRA and CDR2 as YSYEKL. There are 16 residues in the CDR3. CDR3 coding DNA: TGCGCCAGCAGCCAGCTCGCAGGGGGGGGCCCAGATACGCAGTATTTT. This translates into CASSQLAGGGPDTQYF.

The chain uses TRBV5-1 and TRBJ1-1; no firm D call. V was pared by 5 bases and J by 4 bases, with 15 bases between. CDR1 and CDR2 (germline): SGHRS, YFSETQ. The CDR3 spans 14 residues. This CDR3 reads CASSPNRGTTEAFF. The CDR3 nucleotides read TGCGCCAGCAGTCCAAATCGGGGAACCACTGAAGCTTTCTTT. Full variable domain (missing parts from reference TRBV5-1 and TRBJ1-1): KAGVTQTPRYLIKTRGQQVTLSCSPISGHRSVSWYQQTPGQGLQFLFEYFSETQRNKGNFPGRFSGRQFSNSRSEMNVSTLELGDSALYLCASSPNRGTTEAFFGQGTRLTVV.

The chain links TRBV29-1 to TRBJ1-2; TRBD1 is a possible D gene (6 bases). This CDR3 is built from 13 residues. Germline CDR1 is SQVTM and CDR2 is ANQGSEA. V was pared by 2 bases and J by 5 bases, with 12 bases between. CDR3 sequence reads: CSVETTGYYGYTF. CDR3 nucleotide sequence: TGCAGCGTTGAAACCACAGGGTATTATGGCTACACCTTC.

The V call is TRBV7-8, the J call TRBJ2-3, with TRBD1 matching 10 bases. CDR1 and CDR2 from the germline V gene are SGHVS and FQNEAQ. V was clipped by 5 bases and J by 4 bases; unmatched bases: 9. CDR3 length: 16 residues. CDR3 region: CASSQGTGDGSDTQYF. The DNA of the CDR3 is TGTGCCAGCAGCCAAGGGACAGGGGACGGTTCAGATACGCAGTATTTT.

The table lists this clonotype with a few counts. The chain has TRBV15 and TRBJ2-5; 7 bases map to TRBD2. Unmatched junction bases numbered 2, after V lost 1 base and J lost 0 bases. The CDR3 is made up of 15 amino acids. Germline V lookup: CDR1 LNHNV, CDR2 YYDKDF (reference sequence). CDR3 nucleotide sequence: TGTGCCACCAGCAGAGGCGGGAGCTACCAAGAGACCCAGTACTTC. Its protein is CATSRGGSYQETQYF. The entire variable domain, with the rest obtained from reference TRBV15 and TRBJ2-5, is as follows: DAMVIQNPRYQVTQFGKPVTLSCSQTLNHNVMYWYQQKSSQAPKLLFHYYDKDFNNEADTPDNFQSRRPNTSFCFLDIRSPGLGDTAMYLCATSRGGSYQETQYFGPGTRLLVL.

This clonotype turned up a few times. The V gene is TRBV5-1, the J gene TRBJ2-2, with D perhaps TRBD1 (7 bases). Germline CDR1 is SGHRS and CDR2 is YFSETQ. V lost 5 bases to trimming and J lost 1 base, with 12 bases between them. CDR3 length: 15 residues. Written as DNA, the CDR3 is TGCGCCAGCAGTCCAGGGGGGTTGAACACCGGGGAGCTGTTTTTT. It yields the protein CASSPGGLNTGELFF. Full variable domain (outside the CDR3, taken from reference TRBV5-1 and TRBJ2-2): KAGVTQTPRYLIKTRGQQVTLSCSPISGHRSVSWYQQTPGQGLQFLFEYFSETQRNKGNFPGRFSGRQFSNSRSEMNVSTLELGDSALYLCASSPGGLNTGELFFGEGSRLTVL.

This clonotype was picked up many times. The chain links TRBV20-1 to TRBJ2-7; D remains ambiguous. The CDR3 runs 13 residues. The ends were cut back, 0 bases at V and 7 bases at J, with 13 bases in the middle. In germline, CDR1 is DFQATT, CDR2 SNEGSKA (reference sequence). The CDR3 DNA is TGCAGTGCTAGAGATCCCGGTAGCTGGGAGCAGTACGTC. It yields the protein CSARDPGSWEQYV.

The rearrangement uses TRBV5-6 and TRBJ2-7; D might be TRBD2 (5 bases). Germline CDR1 reads SGHDT; CDR2 reads YYEEEE. Deletions cut 5 bases from V and 1 base from J, with 13 bases between. The CDR3 consists of 14 residues. The CDR3, as DNA: TGTGCCAGCAGACTAAAGGCGGGTTCCTACGAGCAGTACGTC. It specifies CASRLKAGSYEQYV.

The J gene is TRBJ1-6, the V gene TRBV20-1, with 7 positions matching TRBD1. CDR1 and CDR2 (germline): DFQATT, SNEGSKA (reference sequence). This CDR3 is 12 amino acids long. Trimming at V came to 6 bases and at J to 12 bases, leaving 8 bases not matched to a gene. CDR3 nucleotide sequence: TGCAGTGCCCACAGGGGAGGGGAACCCCTCCACTTT. Protein product: CSAHRGGEPLHF.

This clonotype was found a few times. J is TRBJ2-3 and V is TRBV7-8; D is possibly TRBD1 (5 bases). Trimming left V 5 bases short and J 5 bases short, with 14 bases between. Germline V gene lookup returns CDR1 SGHVS and CDR2 FQNEAQ. This CDR3 contains 14 residues. This CDR3 reads CASSLQGREDTQYF. The CDR3 coding sequence is TGTGCCAGCAGCCTGCAGGGTAGGGAAGATACGCAGTATTTT.